This TCR beta chain was recovered during a study of blood T cell repertoires in COVID-19. Study processing details: For nucleated cells, counts were estimated from reference gene primer amplification. Assay used: immunoSEQ multiplex PCR; TCRdb lists only in-frame clones, some missing. The V and J calls and clone size were taken over from that table, and D and trimming were inferred from the DNA. This table has approximately 190,000 clones, 75% to 95% appearing once. V trimming: 2 bases; J trimming: 8 bases; junction bases outside the gene matches: 8. There are 14 residues in the CDR3. In germline, CDR1 is MDHEN, CDR2 SYDVKM. In this sample, this clone turned up once.

The chain combines TRBV28 with TRBJ1-2, with 7 bases fitting TRBD1. The TCR sequence derives from a man in his fifties or sixties with acute or convalescent COVID-19. The sequencing sample was made of peripheral blood. The CDR3 DNA follows: TGTGCCAGCAGTTTAGGGGACAGCACTCGGGGCTACACCTTC. This codes for CASSLGDSTRGYTF.